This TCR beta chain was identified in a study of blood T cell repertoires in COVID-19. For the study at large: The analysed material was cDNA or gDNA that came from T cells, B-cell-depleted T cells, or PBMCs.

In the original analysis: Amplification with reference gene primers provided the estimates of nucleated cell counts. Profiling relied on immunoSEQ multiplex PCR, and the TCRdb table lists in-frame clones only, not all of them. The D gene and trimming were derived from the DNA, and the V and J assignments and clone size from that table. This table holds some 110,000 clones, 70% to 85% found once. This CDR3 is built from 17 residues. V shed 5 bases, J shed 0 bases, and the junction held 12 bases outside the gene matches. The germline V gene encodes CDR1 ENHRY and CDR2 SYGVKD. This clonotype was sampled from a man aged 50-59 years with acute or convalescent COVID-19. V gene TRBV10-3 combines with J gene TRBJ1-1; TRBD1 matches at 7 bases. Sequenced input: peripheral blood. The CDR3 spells CAISSSGGGVMNTEAFF. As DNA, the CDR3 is TGTGCCATCAGTAGTAGTGGAGGGGGCGTAATGAACACTGAAGCTTTCTTT.